This TCR beta chain derives from a study of blood T cell repertoires in COVID-19. Study-wide background: There were acute and convalescent COVID-19 samples, and they came from the United States, Italy and Spain. Nucleic acid was either cDNA or gDNA, and it came from T cells, B-cell-depleted T cells, or PBMCs.

The V gene's germline CDR1 is MDHEN and CDR2 SYDVKM. Trimming at V came to 4 bases and at J to 3 bases, leaving 2 bases not matched to a gene. There are 15 residues in the CDR3. Source study methods: Amplified reference gene primers provided the basis for estimating nucleated cell counts. The method was immunoSEQ multiplex PCR; TCRdb's version includes in-frame clones alone and lacks a portion of them. Clone size and V and J calls were adopted from that table, with D and trimming inferred from the DNA. The top ten hold approximately 20% of the sample, which has some 80,000 clones, 65% to 90% seen once.

This TCR came from a woman aged 50 to 60 with acute or convalescent COVID-19. The sample comprised peripheral blood. This chain uses TRBV28 with TRBJ2-2; 10 positions match TRBD1. CDR3 bases: TGTGCCAGCAGTTCCGGGACAGGGGACACCGGGGAGCTGTTTTTT. Translation gives CASSSGTGDTGELFF.